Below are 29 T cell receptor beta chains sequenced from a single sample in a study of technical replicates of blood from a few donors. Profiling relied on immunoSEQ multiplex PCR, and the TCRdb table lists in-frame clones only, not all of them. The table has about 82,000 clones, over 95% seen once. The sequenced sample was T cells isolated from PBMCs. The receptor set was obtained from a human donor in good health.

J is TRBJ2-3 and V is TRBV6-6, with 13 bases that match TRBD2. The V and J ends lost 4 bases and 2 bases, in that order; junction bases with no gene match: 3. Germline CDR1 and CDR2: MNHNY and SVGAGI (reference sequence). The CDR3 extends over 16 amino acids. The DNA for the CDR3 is TGTGCCAGCAGTTGGGGGACTAGCGGGGCCACAGATACGCAGTATTTT. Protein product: CASSWGTSGATDTQYF.

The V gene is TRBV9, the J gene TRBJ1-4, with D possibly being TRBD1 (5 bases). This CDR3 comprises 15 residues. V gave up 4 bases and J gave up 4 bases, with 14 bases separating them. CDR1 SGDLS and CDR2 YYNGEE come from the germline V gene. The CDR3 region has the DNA TGTGCCAGCAGCACCCACGACAGATATAATGAAAAACTGTTTTTT. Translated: CASSTHDRYNEKLFF.

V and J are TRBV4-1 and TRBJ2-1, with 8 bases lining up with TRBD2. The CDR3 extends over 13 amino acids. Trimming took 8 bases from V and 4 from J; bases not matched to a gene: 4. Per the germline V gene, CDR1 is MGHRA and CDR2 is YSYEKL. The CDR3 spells CASGREVYNEQFF. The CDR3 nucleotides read TGCGCCAGCGGGCGGGAGGTATACAATGAGCAGTTCTTC.

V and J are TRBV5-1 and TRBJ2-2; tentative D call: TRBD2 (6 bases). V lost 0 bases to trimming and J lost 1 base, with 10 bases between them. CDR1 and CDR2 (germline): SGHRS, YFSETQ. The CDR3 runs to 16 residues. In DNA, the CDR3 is TGCGCCAGCAGCTTGGAGGCTAGCGTGAACACCGGGGAGCTGTTTTTT. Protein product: CASSLEASVNTGELFF.

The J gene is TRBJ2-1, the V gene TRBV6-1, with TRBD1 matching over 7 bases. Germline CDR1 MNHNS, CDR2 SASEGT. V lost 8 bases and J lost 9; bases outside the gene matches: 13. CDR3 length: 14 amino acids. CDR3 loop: CASLPGQWNSEQFF. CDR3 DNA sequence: TGTGCCAGCCTCCCGGGACAGTGGAATAGTGAGCAGTTCTTC.

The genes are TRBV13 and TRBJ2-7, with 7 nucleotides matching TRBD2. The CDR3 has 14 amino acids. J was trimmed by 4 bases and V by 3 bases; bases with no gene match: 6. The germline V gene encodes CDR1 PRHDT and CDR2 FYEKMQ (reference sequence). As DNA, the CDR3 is TGTGCCAGCAGCTTCGGGTCGCGGGAGTACGAGCAGTACTTC. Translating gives CASSFGSREYEQYF.

The chain's CDR3 is CASSPPGGGYTF. CDR3 sequence (DNA): TGCGCCAGCAGCCCGCCGGGGGGAGGCTACACCTTC. The chain links TRBV4-1 to TRBJ1-2, with TRBD1 as a possible D gene (5 bases). Germline-derived CDR1 and CDR2 are MGHRA and YSYEKL. V was shortened by 4 bases and J by 8 bases, with 11 bases between the two germline ends. The CDR3 is 12 residues long.

The CDR3 is CASSPTSRGGRAYEQYF. The CDR3 bases are TGTGCCAGCAGTCCCACAAGCCGGGGCGGGAGGGCCTACGAGCAGTACTTC. The chain carries TRBV27 and TRBJ2-7, with 9 bases that match TRBD2. Per germline, CDR1 MNHEY and CDR2 SMNVEV (reference sequence). V dropped 5 bases and J dropped 2; count of bases not matched to a gene: 13. The CDR3 contains 17 residues.

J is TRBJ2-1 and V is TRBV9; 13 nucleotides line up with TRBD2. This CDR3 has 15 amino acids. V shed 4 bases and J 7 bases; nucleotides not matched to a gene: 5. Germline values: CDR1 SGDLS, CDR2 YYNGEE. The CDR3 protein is CASSSGLAGENEQFF. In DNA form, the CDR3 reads TGTGCCAGCAGCTCCGGACTAGCGGGGGAAAATGAGCAGTTCTTC.

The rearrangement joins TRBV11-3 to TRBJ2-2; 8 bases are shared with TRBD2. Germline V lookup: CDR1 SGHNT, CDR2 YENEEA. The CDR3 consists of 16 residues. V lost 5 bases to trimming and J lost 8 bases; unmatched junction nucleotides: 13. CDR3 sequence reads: CASSLRSSGSSGELFF. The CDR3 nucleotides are TGTGCCAGCAGCCTGAGGTCCAGCGGGAGCAGTGGGGAGCTGTTTTTT.

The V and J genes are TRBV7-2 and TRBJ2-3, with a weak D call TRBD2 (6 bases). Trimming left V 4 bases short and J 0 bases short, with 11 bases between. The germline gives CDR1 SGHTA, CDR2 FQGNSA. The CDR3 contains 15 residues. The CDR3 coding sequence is TGTGCCAGCAGCTGGAGGGCTGCTAGCACAGATACGCAGTATTTT. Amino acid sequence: CASSWRAASTDTQYF.

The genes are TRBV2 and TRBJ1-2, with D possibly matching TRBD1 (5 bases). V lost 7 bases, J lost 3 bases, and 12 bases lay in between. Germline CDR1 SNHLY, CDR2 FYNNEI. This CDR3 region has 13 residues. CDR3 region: CASNQDTDYGYTF. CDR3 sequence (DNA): TGTGCCAGCAACCAGGACACCGACTATGGCTACACCTTC.

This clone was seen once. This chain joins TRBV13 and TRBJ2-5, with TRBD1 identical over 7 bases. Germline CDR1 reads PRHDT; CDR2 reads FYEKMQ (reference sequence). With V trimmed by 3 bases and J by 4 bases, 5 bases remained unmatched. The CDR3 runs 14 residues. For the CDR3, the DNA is TGTGCCAGCAGCTTGAGAGGGGGCGGAGAGACCCAGTACTTC. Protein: CASSLRGGGETQYF.

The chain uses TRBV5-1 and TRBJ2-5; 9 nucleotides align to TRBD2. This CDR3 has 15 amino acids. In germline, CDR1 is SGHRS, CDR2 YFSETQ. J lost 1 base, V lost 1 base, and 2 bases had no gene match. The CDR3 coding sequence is TGCGCCAGCAGCTTGTTGACTAGCGGCCAAGAGACCCAGTACTTC. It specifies CASSLLTSGQETQYF.

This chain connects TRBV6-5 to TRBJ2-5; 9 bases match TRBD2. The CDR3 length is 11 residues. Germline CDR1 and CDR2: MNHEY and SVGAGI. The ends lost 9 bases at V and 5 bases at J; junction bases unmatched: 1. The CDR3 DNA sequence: TGTGCCAGTAGCGGGAGTGAGACCCAGTACTTC. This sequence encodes CASSGSETQYF.

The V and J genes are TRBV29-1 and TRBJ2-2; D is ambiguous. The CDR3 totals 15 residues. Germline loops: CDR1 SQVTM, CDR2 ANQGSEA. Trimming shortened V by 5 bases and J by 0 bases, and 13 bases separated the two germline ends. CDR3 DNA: TGCAGCGTTCGTAGAGACACCTCGAACACCGGGGAGCTGTTTTTT. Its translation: CSVRRDTSNTGELFF.

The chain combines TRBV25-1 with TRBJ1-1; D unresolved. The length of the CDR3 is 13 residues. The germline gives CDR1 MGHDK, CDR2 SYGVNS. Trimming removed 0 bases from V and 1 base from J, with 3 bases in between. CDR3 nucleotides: TGTGCCAGCAGTGAATACGGGAACACTGAAGCTTTCTTT. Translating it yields CASSEYGNTEAFF.

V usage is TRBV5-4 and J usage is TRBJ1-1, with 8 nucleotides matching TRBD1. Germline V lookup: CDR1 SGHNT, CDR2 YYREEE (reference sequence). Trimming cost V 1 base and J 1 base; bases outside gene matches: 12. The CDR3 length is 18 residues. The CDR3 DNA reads TGTGCCAGCAGCTTGACCCCGTGGACAGGGCCCGCGAACACTGAAGCTTTCTTT. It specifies CASSLTPWTGPANTEAFF.

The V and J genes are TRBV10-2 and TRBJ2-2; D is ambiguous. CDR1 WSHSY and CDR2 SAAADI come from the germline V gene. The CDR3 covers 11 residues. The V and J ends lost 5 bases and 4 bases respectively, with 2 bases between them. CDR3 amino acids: CASSLTGELFF. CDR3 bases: TGCGCCAGCAGTCTCACCGGGGAGCTGTTTTTT.

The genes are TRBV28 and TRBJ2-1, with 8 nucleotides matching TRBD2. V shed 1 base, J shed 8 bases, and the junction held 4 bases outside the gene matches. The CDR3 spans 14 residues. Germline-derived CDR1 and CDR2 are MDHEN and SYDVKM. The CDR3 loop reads CASSLYGRADEQFF. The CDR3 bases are TGTGCCAGCAGTTTATACGGGAGGGCCGATGAGCAGTTCTTC.

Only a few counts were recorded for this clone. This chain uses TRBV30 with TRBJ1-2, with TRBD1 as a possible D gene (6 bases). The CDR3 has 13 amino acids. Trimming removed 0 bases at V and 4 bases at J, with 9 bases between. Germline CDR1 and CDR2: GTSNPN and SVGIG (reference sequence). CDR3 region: CAWSVGTSYGYTF. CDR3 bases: TGTGCCTGGAGTGTCGGGACAAGCTATGGCTACACCTTC.

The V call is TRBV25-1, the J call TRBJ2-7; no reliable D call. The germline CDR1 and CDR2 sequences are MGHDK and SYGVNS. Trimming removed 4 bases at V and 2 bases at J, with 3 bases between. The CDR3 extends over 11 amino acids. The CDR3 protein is CASSVTYEQYF. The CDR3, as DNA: TGTGCCAGCAGTGTCACCTACGAGCAGTACTTC.

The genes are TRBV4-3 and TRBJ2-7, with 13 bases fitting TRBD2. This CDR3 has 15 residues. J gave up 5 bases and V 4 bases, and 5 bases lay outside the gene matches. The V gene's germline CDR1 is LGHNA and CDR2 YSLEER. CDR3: CASSRIGLAGDEQYF. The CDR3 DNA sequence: TGCGCCAGCAGCCGAATCGGACTAGCGGGAGACGAGCAGTACTTC.

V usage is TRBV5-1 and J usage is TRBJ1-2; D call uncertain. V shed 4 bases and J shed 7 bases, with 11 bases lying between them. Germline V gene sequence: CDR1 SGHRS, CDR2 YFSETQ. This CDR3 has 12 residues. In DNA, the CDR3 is TGCGCCAGCAGCGCCGCTTCGGGTGGCTACACCTTC. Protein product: CASSAASGGYTF.

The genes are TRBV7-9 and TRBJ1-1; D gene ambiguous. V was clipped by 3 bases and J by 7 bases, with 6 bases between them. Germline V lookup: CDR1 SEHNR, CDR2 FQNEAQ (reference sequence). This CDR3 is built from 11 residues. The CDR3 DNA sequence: TGTGCCAGCAGCTTGGGCAATGAAGCTTTCTTT. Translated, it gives CASSLGNEAFF.

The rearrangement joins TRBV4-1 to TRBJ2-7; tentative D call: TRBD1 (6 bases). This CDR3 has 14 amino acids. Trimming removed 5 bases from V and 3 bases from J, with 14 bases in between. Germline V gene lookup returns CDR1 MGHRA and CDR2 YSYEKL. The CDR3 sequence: CASSVQTGYYEQYF. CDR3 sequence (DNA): TGCGCCAGCAGCGTTCAGACAGGCTACTACGAGCAGTACTTC.

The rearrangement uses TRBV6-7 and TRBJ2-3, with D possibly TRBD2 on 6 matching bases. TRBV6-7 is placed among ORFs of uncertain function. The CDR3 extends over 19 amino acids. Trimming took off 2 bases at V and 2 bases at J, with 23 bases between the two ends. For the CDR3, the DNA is TGTGCCAGCAGTTACGAGGGCACTACTAGCCCAGGTTCCACAGATACGCAGTATTTT. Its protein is CASSYEGTTSPGSTDTQYF.

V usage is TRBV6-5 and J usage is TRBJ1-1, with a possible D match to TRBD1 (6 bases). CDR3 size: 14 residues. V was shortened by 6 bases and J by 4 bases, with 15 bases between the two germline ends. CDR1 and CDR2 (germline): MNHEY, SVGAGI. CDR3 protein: CASSPLLQGTEAFF. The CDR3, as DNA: TGTGCCAGCAGCCCCCTGTTACAGGGCACTGAAGCTTTCTTT.

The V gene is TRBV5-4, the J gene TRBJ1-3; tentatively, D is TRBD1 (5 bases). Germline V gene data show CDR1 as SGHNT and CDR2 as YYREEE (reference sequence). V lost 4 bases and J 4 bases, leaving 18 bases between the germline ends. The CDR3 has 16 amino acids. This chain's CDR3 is CASSLGMTETGNTIYF. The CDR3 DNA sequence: TGTGCCAGCAGCCTCGGTATGACAGAGACGGGAAACACCATATATTTT.